This is a list of T cell receptor beta chains from one sample in a study of chemoradiotherapy in HPV16-positive cancers. Libraries were prepared by immunoSEQ multiplex PCR; TCRdb keeps only in-frame clonotypes and omits some of them. The sample consists of about 68,000 clones, more than 70% of them appearing once. Source: blood, taken from a patient who underwent chemoradiotherapy. Receptors were obtained from a human donor with HPV-associated anogenital cancer. The CDR3 runs from the conserved cysteine through the conserved F or W. Each record gives: J gene, clone size, V gene, D gene, CDR3 protein, CDR3 DNA. A D gene is named only where the DNA matches it firmly. A clone size is listed for some rows: how often the clone was seen (once, few, many), or a class if it is expanded.

J: TRBJ2-5; size: NA; V: TRBV4-2; D: TRBD2; CDR3: CASSQDPAGGSQTQYF; DNA: TGTGCCAGCAGCCAAGACCCCGCGGGAGGGTCACAGACCCAGTACTTC
J: TRBJ2-7; size: NA; V: TRBV27; D: NA; CDR3: CASRTARDFYEQYF; DNA: TGTGCCAGCCGAACCGCCAGGGACTTTTACGAGCAGTACTTC
J: TRBJ1-4; size: NA; V: TRBV27; D: NA; CDR3: CASSPGVGWNEKLFF; DNA: TGTGCCAGCAGTCCTGGCGTAGGTTGGAATGAAAAACTGTTTTTT
J: TRBJ1-1; size: once; V: TRBV27; D: NA; CDR3: CASSYRGFTEAFF; DNA: TGTGCCAGCAGTTATCGGGGCTTCACTGAAGCTTTCTTT
J: TRBJ1-1; size: NA; V: TRBV7-3; D: NA; CDR3: CASSSSSRGNTEAFF; DNA: TGTGCCAGCAGCTCTTCGTCCCGGGGGAACACTGAAGCTTTCTTT
J: TRBJ1-2; size: NA; V: TRBV6-4; D: NA; CDR3: CASSDGSKRDGYTF; DNA: TGTGCCAGCAGTGACGGGTCCAAAAGGGATGGCTACACCTTC
J: TRBJ1-1; size: NA; V: TRBV5-5; D: NA; CDR3: CASSLNWNTEAFF; DNA: TGTGCCAGCAGCTTGAATTGGAACACTGAAGCTTTCTTT
J: TRBJ2-2; size: NA; V: TRBV19; D: TRBD1; CDR3: CASTRDRNTGELFF; DNA: TGTGCCAGTACCCGGGACAGAAACACCGGGGAGCTGTTTTTT
J: TRBJ1-2; size: few; V: TRBV5-6; D: NA; CDR3: CASADFFRGVRGYTF; DNA: TGTGCCAGCGCCGACTTTTTTCGCGGGGTACGGGGCTACACCTTC
J: TRBJ1-2; size: NA; V: TRBV2; D: NA; CDR3: CASGRDLGYTF; DNA: TGTGCCAGCGGCAGGGATCTGGGCTACACCTTC
J: TRBJ2-1; size: once; V: TRBV4-1; D: NA; CDR3: CASSQAVLSYNEQFF; DNA: TGCGCCAGCAGCCAAGCAGTCCTCTCCTACAATGAGCAGTTCTTC
J: TRBJ1-1; size: NA; V: TRBV28; D: NA; CDR3: CASSLLRASMNTEAFF; DNA: TGTGCCAGCAGTTTATTAAGGGCCTCCATGAACACTGAAGCTTTCTTT
J: TRBJ2-7; size: NA; V: TRBV7-9; D: TRBD1; CDR3: CASSSGTGGRDEQYF; DNA: TGTGCCAGCAGCTCGGGAACAGGGGGTAGAGACGAGCAGTACTTC
J: TRBJ1-2; size: NA; V: TRBV27; D: NA; CDR3: CASSSQGRGGYTF; DNA: TGTGCCAGCAGTTCCCAGGGGCGGGGAGGCTACACCTTC
J: TRBJ2-5; size: NA; V: TRBV20-1; D: NA; CDR3: CSASRRETQYF; DNA: TGCAGTGCTAGTCGACGAGAGACCCAGTACTTC
J: TRBJ1-3; size: NA; V: TRBV6-1; D: NA; CDR3: CASSELLHSGNTIYF; DNA: TGTGCCAGCAGTGAATTACTACACTCTGGAAACACCATATATTTT
J: TRBJ2-7; size: NA; V: TRBV19; D: NA; CDR3: CASSFAYEQYF; DNA: TGTGCCAGTAGTTTTGCCTACGAGCAGTACTTC
J: TRBJ2-1; size: NA; V: TRBV4-1; D: TRBD2; CDR3: CASSQGLAGGQFF; DNA: TGCGCCAGCAGCCAAGGCTTAGCGGGAGGGCAGTTCTTC
J: TRBJ2-7; size: NA; V: TRBV4-1; D: TRBD1; CDR3: CASSQGPGGQGASYEQYF; DNA: TGCGCCAGCAGCCAAGGGCCTGGCGGACAGGGCGCTTCCTACGAGCAGTACTTC
J: TRBJ2-3; size: NA; V: TRBV11-2; D: NA; CDR3: CASSLGPGADTQYF; DNA: TGTGCCAGCAGCTTAGGTCCGGGAGCAGATACGCAGTATTTT
J: TRBJ1-5; size: once; V: TRBV27; D: TRBD1; CDR3: CASSKQQGAGQPQHF; DNA: TGTGCCAGCAGTAAACAACAGGGGGCGGGACAGCCCCAGCATTTT
J: TRBJ1-2; size: NA; V: TRBV28; D: NA; CDR3: CASSPARDTVYGYTF; DNA: TGTGCCAGCAGTCCCGCTCGGGACACCGTATATGGCTACACCTTC
J: TRBJ2-6; size: few; V: TRBV7-6; D: NA; CDR3: CASSLGHNRGSGANVLTF; DNA: TGTGCCAGCAGCCTTGGACACAACAGAGGCTCTGGGGCCAACGTCCTGACTTTC
J: TRBJ2-1; size: NA; V: TRBV5-5; D: NA; CDR3: CASSLAGASYNEQFF; DNA: TGTGCCAGCAGCTTGGCAGGGGCGTCCTACAATGAGCAGTTCTTC
J: TRBJ2-7; size: NA; V: TRBV30; D: TRBD1; CDR3: CASQRSAITGGPNSRQYF; DNA: TGTGCCTCGCAGCGGTCCGCCATCACAGGGGGCCCAAATTCGCGGCAGTACTTC
J: TRBJ2-3; size: NA; V: TRBV5-6; D: NA; CDR3: CASSLALMGASTDTQYF; DNA: TGTGCCAGCAGCTTGGCCCTGATGGGGGCGAGCACAGATACGCAGTATTTT
J: TRBJ2-3; size: once; V: TRBV11-3; D: NA; CDR3: CASSLGGSSTDTQYF; DNA: TGTGCCAGCAGCTTAGGAGGGTCCAGCACAGATACGCAGTATTTT
J: TRBJ2-1; size: NA; V: TRBV15; D: TRBD1; CDR3: CATSSGRQGHEQFF; DNA: TGTGCCACCAGCAGCGGACGACAGGGCCATGAGCAGTTCTTC
J: TRBJ2-1; size: NA; V: TRBV6-6; D: TRBD2; CDR3: CASRTEAGGPKSEQFF; DNA: TGTGCCAGCAGGACCGAGGCGGGAGGGCCTAAGAGTGAGCAGTTCTTC
J: TRBJ1-2; size: NA; V: TRBV7-8; D: NA; CDR3: CASSLDSNYGYTF; DNA: TGTGCCAGCAGCTTAGACAGTAACTATGGCTACACCTTC
J: TRBJ1-4; size: NA; V: TRBV12-1; D: NA; CDR3: CASSPLDILDEKLFF; DNA: TGTGCCAGCAGCCCTCTCGACATACTTGATGAAAAACTGTTTTTT
J: TRBJ1-4; size: NA; V: TRBV2; D: TRBD1; CDR3: CASRNPGTGGITNEKLFF; DNA: TGTGCCAGTAGGAATCCCGGGACAGGGGGCATAACTAATGAAAAACTGTTTTTT
J: TRBJ2-1; size: NA; V: TRBV28; D: TRBD2; CDR3: CASSLGLAGGGQFF; DNA: TGTGCCAGCAGTTTGGGACTAGCGGGAGGAGGGCAGTTCTTC
J: TRBJ2-1; size: NA; V: TRBV5-4; D: TRBD2; CDR3: CASSLGGTSNNEQFF; DNA: TGTGCCAGCAGCTTGGGGGGGACTAGTAACAATGAGCAGTTCTTC
J: TRBJ1-1; size: NA; V: TRBV2; D: NA; CDR3: CASKVWRNTEAFF; DNA: TGTGCCAGCAAGGTTTGGAGGAACACTGAAGCTTTCTTT
J: TRBJ1-1; size: NA; V: TRBV6-1; D: TRBD1; CDR3: CASSGTGLGTEAFF; DNA: TGTGCCAGCAGTGGGACAGGGCTGGGCACTGAAGCTTTCTTT
J: TRBJ2-7; size: NA; V: TRBV4-1; D: TRBD2; CDR3: CASSLSTSGGSYEQYF; DNA: TGCGCCAGCAGCCTTTCAACTAGCGGGGGCTCCTACGAGCAGTACTTC
J: TRBJ1-3; size: once; V: TRBV20-1; D: NA; CDR3: CSAMFRNTIYF; DNA: TGCAGTGCTATGTTCCGAAACACCATATATTTT
J: TRBJ2-6; size: NA; V: TRBV5-4; D: TRBD1; CDR3: CASSRMRQGAQAGANVLTF; DNA: TGTGCCAGCAGCCGTATGAGACAGGGGGCACAGGCTGGGGCCAACGTCCTGACTTTC
J: TRBJ1-5; size: NA; V: TRBV6-1; D: NA; CDR3: CASSATVYSNQPQHF; DNA: TGTGCCAGCAGTGCGACAGTATATAGCAATCAGCCCCAGCATTTT
J: TRBJ2-4; size: NA; V: TRBV5-6; D: NA; CDR3: CASRPLGAKNIQYF; DNA: TGTGCCAGCAGGCCCCTCGGGGCCAAAAACATTCAGTACTTC
J: TRBJ1-3; size: NA; V: TRBV5-4; D: TRBD1; CDR3: CASSLGETGTGNTIYF; DNA: TGTGCCAGCAGCTTGGGGGAGACAGGGACGGGAAACACCATATATTTT
J: TRBJ2-3; size: once; V: TRBV7-7; D: TRBD1; CDR3: CASSFPRDRGNTDTQYF; DNA: TGTGCTAGCAGCTTCCCTCGGGACAGGGGAAACACAGATACGCAGTATTTT
J: TRBJ1-1; size: NA; V: TRBV7-9; D: NA; CDR3: CASINRDYEAFF; DNA: TGTGCCAGCATCAATCGGGATTATGAAGCTTTCTTT
J: TRBJ2-5; size: NA; V: TRBV6-5; D: NA; CDR3: CASREGPMTQYF; DNA: TGTGCCAGCAGAGAGGGCCCCATGACCCAGTACTTC
J: TRBJ1-1; size: NA; V: TRBV7-9; D: NA; CDR3: CASSLPGGSEAFF; DNA: TGTGCCAGCAGCCTACCCGGGGGATCTGAAGCTTTCTTT
J: TRBJ1-5; size: NA; V: TRBV21-1; D: NA; CDR3: CASSIKSINQPQHF; DNA: TGTGCCAGCAGCATTAAGAGTATCAATCAGCCCCAGCATTTT
J: TRBJ2-2; size: NA; V: TRBV6-6; D: NA; CDR3: CASSYPGAGGELFF; DNA: TGTGCCAGCAGTTACCCGGGGGCCGGCGGGGAGCTGTTTTTT
J: TRBJ1-3; size: NA; V: TRBV28; D: TRBD1; CDR3: CASSPAGQRNTIYF; DNA: TGTGCCAGCAGTCCGGCGGGACAGAGAAACACCATATATTTT
J: TRBJ2-3; size: NA; V: TRBV13; D: NA; CDR3: CASSVSDTQYF; DNA: TGTGCCAGCAGCGTCTCGGATACGCAGTATTTT
J: TRBJ2-1; size: NA; V: TRBV30; D: TRBD2; CDR3: CAWSVFSGGAGEQFF; DNA: TGTGCCTGGAGTGTATTTAGCGGGGGGGCAGGGGAGCAGTTCTTC
J: TRBJ2-3; size: NA; V: TRBV19; D: NA; CDR3: CASSFTGLPARTDTQYF; DNA: TGTGCCAGTAGTTTTACGGGGTTGCCGGCACGCACAGATACGCAGTATTTT
J: TRBJ2-3; size: NA; V: TRBV11-3; D: TRBD2; CDR3: CASSLAGADTQYF; DNA: TGTGCCAGCAGCCTAGCGGGAGCAGATACGCAGTATTTT
J: TRBJ2-1; size: NA; V: TRBV11-2; D: TRBD2; CDR3: CASSLGAGGLAFNEQFF; DNA: TGTGCCAGCAGCTTAGGGGCGGGGGGACTAGCGTTCAATGAGCAGTTCTTC
J: TRBJ2-7; size: NA; V: TRBV6-1; D: TRBD1; CDR3: CASTILQGGSYEQYF; DNA: TGTGCCAGCACCATCCTACAGGGGGGTTCCTACGAGCAGTACTTC